Listed below are T cell receptor beta chains from one sample, sequenced in a study of cytomegalovirus exposure and HLA in healthy donors. Repertoires were generated with immunoSEQ multiplex PCR, while TCRdb's copy carries only in-frame clones and drops some. The sample yields 90,000 to 120,000 clones, 65% to 80% seen once. The sample comprised PBMCs. All receptors derive from a woman between 45 and 65 years old in good health and CMV-seropositive. CDR3s include the opening cysteine and the closing phenylalanine or tryptophan. Fields, in order: clone size, D gene, J gene, V gene, CDR3 protein, CDR3 DNA. The D gene is left open where the match is weak. The size entry is marked missing in some rows and otherwise reads once, few, many or a size class.

size: once
D: NA
J: TRBJ1-5
V: TRBV4-1
CDR3: CASSQEGAPNQPQHF
DNA: TGCGCCAGCAGCCAAGAGGGGGCCCCCAATCAGCCCCAGCATTTT

size: NA
D: TRBD1
J: TRBJ1-1
V: TRBV19
CDR3: CASSMDRENTEAFF
DNA: TGTGCCAGTAGTATGGACAGGGAGAACACTGAAGCTTTCTTT

size: NA
D: NA
J: TRBJ2-3
V: TRBV30
CDR3: CAWTQRRADTQYF
DNA: TGTGCCTGGACACAGCGGAGGGCAGATACGCAGTATTTT

size: NA
D: NA
J: TRBJ2-3
V: TRBV29-1
CDR3: CSAEGTLGNTDTQYF
DNA: TGCAGCGCCGAGGGCACATTGGGAAACACAGATACGCAGTATTTT

size: NA
D: NA
J: TRBJ1-1
V: TRBV15
CDR3: CATSRVGTGGGAFF
DNA: TGTGCCACCAGCAGAGTGGGGACGGGGGGGGGAGCTTTCTTT

size: few
D: TRBD1
J: TRBJ2-7
V: TRBV6-5
CDR3: CASSSTGYEQYF
DNA: TGTGCCAGCAGCTCGACAGGGTACGAGCAGTACTTC

size: NA
D: NA
J: TRBJ1-2
V: TRBV11-2
CDR3: CASSLGSGGYYGYTF
DNA: TGTGCCAGCAGCTTAGGTTCGGGGGGGTACTATGGCTACACCTTC

size: NA
D: NA
J: TRBJ2-7
V: TRBV2
CDR3: CASMEGNLSYEQYF
DNA: TGTGCCAGCATGGAGGGAAACCTCTCCTACGAGCAGTACTTC

size: few
D: TRBD2
J: TRBJ2-1
V: TRBV5-5
CDR3: CASSFAGGRKEFF
DNA: TGTGCCAGCAGCTTCGCGGGGGGGAGGAAGGAGTTCTTC

size: NA
D: TRBD2
J: TRBJ2-5
V: TRBV4-2
CDR3: CASSHLGGGPQETQYF
DNA: TGTGCCAGCAGCCATCTCGGCGGGGGGCCGCAAGAGACCCAGTACTTC

size: NA
D: NA
J: TRBJ1-1
V: TRBV18
CDR3: CASSPRWGGTEAFF
DNA: TGTGCCAGCTCACCCCGGTGGGGAGGGACTGAAGCTTTCTTT

size: NA
D: TRBD2
J: TRBJ2-2
V: TRBV6-1
CDR3: CASSEAPPGTSAGELFF
DNA: TGTGCCAGCAGTGAGGCCCCCCCCGGGACTAGCGCCGGGGAGCTGTTTTTT

size: NA
D: NA
J: TRBJ2-1
V: TRBV30
CDR3: CAWSWSTYNEQFF
DNA: TGTGCCTGGAGTTGGAGCACCTACAATGAGCAGTTCTTC

size: NA
D: NA
J: TRBJ1-4
V: TRBV5-1
CDR3: CASSQGGDINEKLFF
DNA: TGCGCCAGCAGCCAAGGGGGTGACATTAATGAAAAACTGTTTTTT

size: once
D: TRBD2
J: TRBJ2-3
V: TRBV29-1
CDR3: CSVEASGGLDTQYF
DNA: TGCAGCGTTGAGGCGAGCGGGGGACTGGATACGCAGTATTTT

size: NA
D: NA
J: TRBJ2-7
V: TRBV10-3
CDR3: CAISESVQGSGEQYF
DNA: TGTGCCATCAGTGAGTCGGTTCAGGGCTCCGGCGAGCAGTACTTC

size: NA
D: TRBD1
J: TRBJ1-2
V: TRBV10-1
CDR3: CASSRTGSNYGYTF
DNA: TGCGCCAGCTCCCGGACAGGGTCTAACTATGGCTACACCTTC

size: NA
D: NA
J: TRBJ1-6
V: TRBV30
CDR3: CAGRGKIPSPLHF
DNA: TGTGCCGGCCGCGGGAAGATTCCTTCACCCCTCCACTTT

size: NA
D: NA
J: TRBJ1-1
V: TRBV6-4
CDR3: CASSETALNTEAFF
DNA: TGTGCCAGCAGCGAGACAGCGTTAAACACTGAAGCTTTCTTT

size: NA
D: NA
J: TRBJ1-2
V: TRBV13
CDR3: CASSYHSTGGYGYTF
DNA: TGTGCCAGCAGTTACCACTCAACCGGCGGCTATGGCTACACCTTC

size: NA
D: NA
J: TRBJ1-1
V: TRBV14
CDR3: CASSPFRQRNTEAFF
DNA: TGTGCCAGCAGCCCCTTCCGACAACGAAACACTGAAGCTTTCTTT

size: NA
D: TRBD1
J: TRBJ1-2
V: TRBV10-3
CDR3: CASSATGNYGYTF
DNA: TGTGCCAGCAGTGCGACAGGGAACTATGGCTACACCTTC

size: NA
D: TRBD1
J: TRBJ1-1
V: TRBV15
CDR3: CATRGQPRTEAFF
DNA: TGTGCCACCCGGGGACAGCCGAGGACTGAAGCTTTCTTT